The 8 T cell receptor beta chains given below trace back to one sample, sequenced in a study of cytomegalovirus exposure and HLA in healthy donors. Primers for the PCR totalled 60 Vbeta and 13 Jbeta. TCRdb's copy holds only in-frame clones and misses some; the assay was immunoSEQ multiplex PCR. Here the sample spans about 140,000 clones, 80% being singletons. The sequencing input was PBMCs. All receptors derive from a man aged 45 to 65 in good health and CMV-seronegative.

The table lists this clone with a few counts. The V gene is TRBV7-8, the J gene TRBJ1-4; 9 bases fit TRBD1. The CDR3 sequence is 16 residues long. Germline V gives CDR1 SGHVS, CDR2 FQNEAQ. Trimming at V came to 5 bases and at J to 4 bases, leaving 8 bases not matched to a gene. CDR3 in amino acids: CASSAVGQGINEKLFF. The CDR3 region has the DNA TGTGCCAGCAGCGCCGTAGGACAGGGGATTAATGAAAAACTGTTTTTT.

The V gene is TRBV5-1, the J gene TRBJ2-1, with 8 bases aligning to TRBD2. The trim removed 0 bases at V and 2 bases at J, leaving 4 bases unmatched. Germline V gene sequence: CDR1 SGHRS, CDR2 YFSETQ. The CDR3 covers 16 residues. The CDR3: CASSLGAGDPYNEQFF. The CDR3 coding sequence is TGCGCCAGCAGCTTGGGAGCGGGAGACCCCTACAATGAGCAGTTCTTC.

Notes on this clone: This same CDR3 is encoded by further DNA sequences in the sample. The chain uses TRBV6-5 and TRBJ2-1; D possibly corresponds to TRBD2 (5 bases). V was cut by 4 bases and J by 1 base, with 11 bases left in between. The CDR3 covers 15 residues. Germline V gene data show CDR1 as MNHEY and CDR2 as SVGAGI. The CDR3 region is CASSLTSGSYNEQFF. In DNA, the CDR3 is TGTGCCAGCAGTTTAACTTCGGGATCCTACAATGAGCAGTTCTTC.

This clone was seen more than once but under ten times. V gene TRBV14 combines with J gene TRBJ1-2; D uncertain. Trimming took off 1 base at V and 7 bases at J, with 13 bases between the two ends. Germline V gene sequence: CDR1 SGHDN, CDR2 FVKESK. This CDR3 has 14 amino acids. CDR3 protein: CASSQGLRPFGYTF. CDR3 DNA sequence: TGTGCCAGCAGCCAAGGTCTGAGGCCCTTTGGCTACACCTTC.

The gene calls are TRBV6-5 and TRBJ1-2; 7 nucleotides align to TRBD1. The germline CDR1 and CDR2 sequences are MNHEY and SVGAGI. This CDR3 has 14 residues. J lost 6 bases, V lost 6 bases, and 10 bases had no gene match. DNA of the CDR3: TGTGCCAGCAGCAATACGGACAGGCGGAATGGCTACACCTTC. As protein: CASSNTDRRNGYTF.

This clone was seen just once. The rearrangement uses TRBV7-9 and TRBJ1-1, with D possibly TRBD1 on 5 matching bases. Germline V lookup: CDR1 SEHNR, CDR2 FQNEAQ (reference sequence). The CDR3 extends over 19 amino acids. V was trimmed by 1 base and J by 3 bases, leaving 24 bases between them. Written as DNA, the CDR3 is TGTGCCAGCAGCTTAGAGAGAGGTACGGAAGACCCCAGGGACACTGAAGCTTTCTTT. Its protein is CASSLERGTEDPRDTEAFF.

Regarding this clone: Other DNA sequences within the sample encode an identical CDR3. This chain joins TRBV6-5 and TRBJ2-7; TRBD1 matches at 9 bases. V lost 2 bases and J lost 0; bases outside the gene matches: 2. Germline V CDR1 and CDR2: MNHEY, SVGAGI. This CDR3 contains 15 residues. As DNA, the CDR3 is TGTGCCAGCAGTTACCGGGGACAGGGCTCCTACGAGCAGTACTTC. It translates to CASSYRGQGSYEQYF.

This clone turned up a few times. CDR3 DNA sequence: TGCGCCAGCAGCGACCAGGGAAACACTGAAGCTTTCTTT. Translating it yields CASSDQGNTEAFF. The genes are TRBV5-1 and TRBJ1-1; tentative D call: TRBD1 (5 bases). The germline V and J ends were trimmed by 4 bases and 2 bases, with 9 bases remaining between them. CDR3 length: 13 residues. The germline V gene has CDR1 SGHRS and CDR2 YFSETQ.